The sequence of this TCR beta chain was determined in a study of cytotoxic CD8 clonotypes in ibrutinib-treated CLL. This clone appeared a few times. Data came from immunoSEQ multiplex PCR; TCRdb stores just in-frame clones and leaves some out. The repertoire holds around 310,000 clones, with almost 80% as singletons. The source is a human donor with chronic lymphocytic leukemia. Specimen: PBMCs, collected before ibrutinib treatment.

Written as DNA, the CDR3 is TGCGCCAGCAGCCAAGTTTCAGGGGTGACACCCCTCCACTTT. Translated: CASSQVSGVTPLHF. The chain recombines TRBV4-3 with TRBJ1-6; tentative D call: TRBD1 (6 bases). Deletions cut 1 base from V and 11 bases from J, with 12 bases between. Germline V gene lookup returns CDR1 LGHNA and CDR2 YSLEER. The CDR3 consists of 14 residues.